The 9 T cell receptor beta chains below were found in one sample sequenced in a study of OX40 agonist ivuxolimab in advanced cancers. Sequenced by immunoSEQ multiplex PCR; TCRdb stores in-frame clones only, minus some. The data show tens of thousands of clones, around four fifths seen once. Material: CD4+ or CD8+ T cells sorted from blood, obtained in a trial of the OX40 agonist ivuxolimab. Receptors were obtained from an adult with an advanced solid tumor such as melanoma, head and neck, liver or kidney cancer.

The rearrangement uses TRBV5-4 and TRBJ1-6, with 7 bases identical to TRBD1. Germline loops: CDR1 SGHNT, CDR2 YYREEE (reference sequence). The CDR3 runs 15 residues. V gave up 3 bases and J gave up 8 bases; unmatched junction bases: 8. The CDR3 spells CASSSSDREYSPLHF. The CDR3 nucleotides are TGTGCCAGCAGCTCGTCAGACAGGGAGTATTCACCCCTCCACTTT.

The J gene is TRBJ1-1, the V gene TRBV27; weak D call: TRBD1 (6 bases). Trimming removed 5 bases at V and 6 bases at J, with 22 bases between. Germline V CDR1 and CDR2: MNHEY, SMNVEV (reference sequence). The CDR3 loop spans 16 amino acids. CDR3 DNA sequence: TGTGCCAGCAGTCCCGACGGGGGGGCCCTCGGGGCTGAAGCTTTCTTT. This encodes CASSPDGGALGAEAFF.

The chain has TRBV6-6 and TRBJ1-5, with a tentative D call TRBD1 (6 bases). V gave up 2 bases and J gave up 8 bases, with 13 bases separating them. CDR1 is MNHNY, CDR2 SVGAGI, per germline (reference sequence). The CDR3 contains 14 residues. For the CDR3, the DNA is TGTGCCAGCAGTTACAACAGGGAGGTAAAGCCCCAGCATTTT. As protein: CASSYNREVKPQHF.

The chain uses TRBV4-2 and TRBJ1-2, with no clear D. This CDR3 contains 15 residues. Trimming took 5 bases from V and 0 from J, leaving 13 bases between them. Germline V gives CDR1 LGHNA, CDR2 YNFKEQ. This CDR3 reads CASSAVLRANYGYTF. For the CDR3, the DNA is TGTGCCAGCAGCGCGGTGTTACGTGCTAACTATGGCTACACCTTC.

The gene calls are TRBV6-5 and TRBJ1-1; TRBD1 matches at 7 bases. The CDR3 spans 14 residues. The V segment lost 2 bases and the J segment 6 bases; nucleotides outside the gene matches: 6. Germline V gene sequence: CDR1 MNHEY, CDR2 SVGAGI. The DNA for the CDR3 is TGTGCCAGCAGTTACCGCGAGGGGGCGGCTGAAGCTTTCTTT. It encodes CASSYREGAAEAFF.

The chain employs TRBV30 and TRBJ1-5; 7 bases fit TRBD1. J lost 3 bases, V lost 4 bases, and 6 bases had no gene match. Germline CDR1 is GTSNPN and CDR2 is SVGIG (reference sequence). This CDR3 comprises 14 residues. CDR3 loop: CAWTSGQINQPQHF. For the CDR3, the DNA is TGTGCCTGGACCTCGGGACAGATCAATCAGCCCCAGCATTTT.

The rearrangement joins TRBV7-6 to TRBJ2-7; no definite D call. The V gene's germline CDR1 is SGHVS and CDR2 FNYEAQ. This CDR3 is built from 13 residues. Trimming took off 1 base at V and 3 bases at J, with 7 bases between the two ends. This CDR3 reads CASSLDPYYEQYF. The CDR3 bases are TGTGCCAGCAGCTTAGACCCCTACTACGAGCAGTACTTC.

This clone has just one count. The V gene is TRBV6-5, the J gene TRBJ2-7; no clear D gene. V lost 7 bases, J lost 2 bases, and 12 bases lay in between. The CDR3 spans 13 residues. Germline V CDR1 and CDR2: MNHEY, SVGAGI. CDR3 protein: CASKEGSAYEQYF. DNA of the CDR3: TGTGCCAGCAAGGAAGGGTCCGCCTACGAGCAGTACTTC.

The chain joins TRBV19 to TRBJ2-7, with TRBD1 identical over 8 bases. CDR1 LNHDA and CDR2 SQIVND come from the germline V gene (reference sequence). CDR3 length equals 14 residues. The trim removed 5 bases at V and 2 bases at J, leaving 5 bases unmatched. CDR3 bases: TGTGCCAGTAGTCACGGACAGGGACCCTACGAGCAGTACTTC. It is translated as CASSHGQGPYEQYF.